This T cell receptor beta chain appears in the sequencing data of a study of shared clonotypes between healthy human individuals. Repertoires were generated with immunoSEQ multiplex PCR, while TCRdb's copy carries only in-frame clones and drops some. Seen here are approximately 1,500,000 clones, approximately 96% observed once, and the top ten hold 1.2%. The junction had 2 bases not matched to a gene; V was cut back by 5 bases and J by 0 bases. This CDR3 has 15 residues. Germline CDR1 and CDR2: SGHTA and FQGNSA. Input material: naive CD4+ T cells sorted from blood. Stated subset: CD45RA+ positively selected. The source of this sequence is a young man in good health. The V and J genes are TRBV7-2 and TRBJ2-7, with TRBD2 matching 12 bases. CDR3 region: CASSRTSGASYEQYF. CDR3 nucleotides: TGTGCCAGCAGCAGGACTAGCGGGGCCTCCTACGAGCAGTACTTC.